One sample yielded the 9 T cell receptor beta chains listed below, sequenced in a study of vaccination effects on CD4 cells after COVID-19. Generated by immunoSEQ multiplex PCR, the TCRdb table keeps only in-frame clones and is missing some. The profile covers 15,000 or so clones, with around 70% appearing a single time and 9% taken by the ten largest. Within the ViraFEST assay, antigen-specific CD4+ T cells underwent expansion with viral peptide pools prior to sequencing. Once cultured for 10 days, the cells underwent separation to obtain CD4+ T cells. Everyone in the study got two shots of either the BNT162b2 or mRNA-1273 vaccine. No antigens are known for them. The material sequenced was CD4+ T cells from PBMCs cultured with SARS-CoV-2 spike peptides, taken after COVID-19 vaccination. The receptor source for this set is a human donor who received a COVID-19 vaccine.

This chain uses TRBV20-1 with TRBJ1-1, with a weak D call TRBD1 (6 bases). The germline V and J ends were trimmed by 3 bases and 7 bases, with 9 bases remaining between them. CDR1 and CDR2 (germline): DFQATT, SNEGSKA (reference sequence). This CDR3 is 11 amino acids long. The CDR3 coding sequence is TGCAGTGCTAGTAGCAGGGGTGAAGCTTTCTTT. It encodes CSASSRGEAFF.

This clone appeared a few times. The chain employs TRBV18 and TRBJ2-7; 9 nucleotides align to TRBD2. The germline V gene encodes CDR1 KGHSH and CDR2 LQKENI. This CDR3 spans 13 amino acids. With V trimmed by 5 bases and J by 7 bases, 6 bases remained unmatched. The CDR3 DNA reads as TGTGCCAGCTCAACCGGGACTAGCCAGGAGCAGTACTTC. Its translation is CASSTGTSQEQYF. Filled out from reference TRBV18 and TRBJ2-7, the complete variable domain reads NAGVMQNPRHLVRRRGQEARLRCSPMKGHSHVYWYRQLPEEGLKFMVYLQKENIIDESGMPKERFSAEFPKEGPSILRIQQVVRGDSAAYFCASSTGTSQEQYFGPGTRLTVT.

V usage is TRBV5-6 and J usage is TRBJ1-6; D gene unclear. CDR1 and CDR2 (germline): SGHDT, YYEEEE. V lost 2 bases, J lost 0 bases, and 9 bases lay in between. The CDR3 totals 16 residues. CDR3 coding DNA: TGTGCCAGCAGCTTTACTCGTGACTCCTATAATTCACCCCTCCACTTT. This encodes CASSFTRDSYNSPLHF.

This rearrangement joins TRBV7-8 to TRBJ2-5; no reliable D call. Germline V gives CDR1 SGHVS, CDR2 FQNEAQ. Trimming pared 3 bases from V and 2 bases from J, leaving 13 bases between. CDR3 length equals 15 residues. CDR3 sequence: CASSFRWLGQETQYF. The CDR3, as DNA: TGTGCCAGCAGCTTCAGGTGGTTGGGTCAAGAGACCCAGTACTTC.

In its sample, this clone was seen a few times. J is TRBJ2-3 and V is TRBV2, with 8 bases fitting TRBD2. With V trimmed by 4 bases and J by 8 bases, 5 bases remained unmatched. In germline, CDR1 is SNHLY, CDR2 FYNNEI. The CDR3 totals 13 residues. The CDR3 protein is CASSGAGGTTQYF. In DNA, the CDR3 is TGTGCCAGCAGTGGGGCGGGGGGCACTACGCAGTATTTT. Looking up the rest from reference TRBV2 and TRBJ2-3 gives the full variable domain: EPEVTQTPSHQVTQMGQEVILRCVPISNHLYFYWYRQILGQKVEFLVSFYNNEISEKSEIFDDQFSVERPDGSNFTLKIRSTKLEDSAMYFCASSGAGGTTQYFGPGTRLTVL.

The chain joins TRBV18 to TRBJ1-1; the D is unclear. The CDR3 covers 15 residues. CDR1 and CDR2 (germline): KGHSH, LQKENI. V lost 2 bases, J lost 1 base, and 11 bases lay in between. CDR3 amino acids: CASSPRSDGNTEAFF. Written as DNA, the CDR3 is TGTGCCAGCTCACCAAGATCAGACGGGAACACTGAAGCTTTCTTT.

The CDR3 DNA reads TGTGCCAGCAGCCAGAGGCCCTACAATGAGCAGTTCTTC. Its translation: CASSQRPYNEQFF. V and J are TRBV11-3 and TRBJ2-1; no firm D call. Germline V lookup: CDR1 SGHNT, CDR2 YENEEA. This CDR3 contains 13 residues. V was shortened by 5 bases and J by 2 bases, with 7 bases between the two germline ends.

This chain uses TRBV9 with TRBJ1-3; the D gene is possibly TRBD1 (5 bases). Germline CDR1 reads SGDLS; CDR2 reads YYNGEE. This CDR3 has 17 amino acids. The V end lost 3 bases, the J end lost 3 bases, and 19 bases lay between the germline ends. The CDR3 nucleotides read TGTGCCAGCAGCGCCCCGGGGCCCCCATCAGGTGGAAACACCATATATTTT. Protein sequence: CASSAPGPPSGGNTIYF.

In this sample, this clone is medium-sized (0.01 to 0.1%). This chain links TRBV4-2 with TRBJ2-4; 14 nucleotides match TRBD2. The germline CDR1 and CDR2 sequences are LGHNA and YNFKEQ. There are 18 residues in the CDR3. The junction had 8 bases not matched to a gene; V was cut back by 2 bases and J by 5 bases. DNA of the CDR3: TGTGCCAGCAGCCAATTTAGGACTAGCGGGAGGATCGAAAACATTCAGTACTTC. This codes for CASSQFRTSGRIENIQYF.